These 32 T cell receptor beta chains were sequenced from one sample in a study of molecular identifiers for immune sequencing clone quantification. Each CDR3 protein gets one entry after TCRdb re-called the PCR reads with MiXCR. The sample records some 650,000 distinct CDR3 sequences, around 20% being singletons. The sample was naive CD8+ T cells from blood, with Jurkat cell RNA spiked in. The subset is: FACS-sorted CD8+CD4-CCR7+CD45RA+ naive T cells. The receptor set was obtained from a human donor in good health. Some libraries in this study had Jurkat cell RNA spiked in.

The sample holds a few counts of this clonotype. The V call is TRBV6-6, the J call TRBJ1-2, with 7 bases lining up with TRBD1. Germline-derived CDR1 and CDR2 are MNHNY and SVGAGI (reference sequence). This CDR3 has 16 amino acids. Trimming cost V 5 bases and J 4 bases; bases outside gene matches: 13. The CDR3 DNA reads TGTGCCAGCAGTCACCCGGGGGAGGGGGCCGTCTATGGCTACACCTTC. Its protein product is CASSHPGEGAVYGYTF.

This clonotype has a handful of counts. The chain couples TRBV5-6 to TRBJ2-1; no clear D. Deletions cut 0 bases from V and 4 bases from J, with 11 bases between. CDR3 length: 15 amino acids. Germline CDR1 SGHDT, CDR2 YYEEEE. CDR3 nucleotide sequence: TGTGCCAGCAGCTTGGAAACCACCTCTTACAATGAGCAGTTCTTC. It codes for CASSLETTSYNEQFF.

This clonotype occurred a few times. The CDR3 does not close with the conserved phenylalanine or tryptophan, likely indicating a read error. The chain links TRBV12-3 or TRBV12-4 to TRBJ2-1, with D unclear. V was shortened by 6 bases and J by 5 bases, with 8 bases between the two germline ends. The CDR3 loop spans 12 amino acids. This CDR3 reads CASRPDHNEQFL. DNA of the CDR3: TGTGCCAGCAGACCGGATCACAATGAGCAGTTCCTC.

This clonotype was counted a few times. This CDR3 reads CASSYFFGGATDTQYF. CDR3 in DNA: TGTGCCAGCAGTTACTTTTTTGGGGGGGCCACAGATACGCAGTATTTT. The rearrangement uses TRBV6-6 and TRBJ2-3; possible D gene TRBD2, 7 bases. The CDR3 extends over 16 amino acids. The germline V gene encodes CDR1 MNHNY and CDR2 SVGAGI (reference sequence). Trimming removed 1 base at V and 2 bases at J, with 13 bases between.

This clonotype was observed at least ten times. This chain connects TRBV5-1 to TRBJ2-7; 10 nucleotides agree with TRBD1. In germline, CDR1 is SGHRS, CDR2 YFSETQ. CDR3 length: 16 residues. V trimming: 4 bases; J trimming: 1 base; junction bases outside the gene matches: 8. The CDR3 sequence is CASSTGQGIRSYEQYF. The CDR3 nucleotides read TGCGCCAGCAGCACGGGACAGGGGATAAGGTCCTACGAGCAGTACTTC.

This clonotype was seen ten or more times. The rearrangement joins TRBV5-6 to TRBJ2-7; 7 positions agree with TRBD2. Trimming removed 4 bases from V and 2 bases from J; junction bases left unmatched: 9. CDR1 and CDR2 (germline): SGHDT, YYEEEE. The CDR3 runs to 15 residues. CDR3 nucleotide sequence: TGTGCCAGCAGCCCGGGAGGTCGTATTACCTACGAGCAGTACTTC. Protein product: CASSPGGRITYEQYF.

This clonotype was seen a handful of times. The gene calls are TRBV27 and TRBJ1-2; 11 positions match TRBD1. Trimming removed 4 bases from V and 4 bases from J; junction bases left unmatched: 8. The CDR3 loop spans 16 amino acids. Germline CDR1 is MNHEY and CDR2 is SMNVEV (reference sequence). CDR3 sequence (DNA): TGTGCCAGCAGTTCTCGGACAGGGGGCCTTATCTATGGCTACACCTTC. Protein sequence: CASSSRTGGLIYGYTF.

This clonotype was observed many times. This sequence joins TRBV6-5 and TRBJ2-3, with D possibly being TRBD2 (6 bases). The CDR3 sequence is 12 residues long. In germline, CDR1 is MNHEY, CDR2 SVGAGI. The V gene lost 6 bases and the J gene lost 8 bases, with 12 bases spanning the gap. The CDR3 DNA sequence: TGTGCCAGCAGCGGGACTTCTAGTACGCAGTATTTT. It yields the protein CASSGTSSTQYF.

This clonotype was seen at least ten times. The genes are TRBV6-2 or TRBV6-3 and TRBJ1-5, with 7 positions matching TRBD1. This CDR3 is 14 amino acids long. CDR1 is MNHEY, CDR2 SVGEGT, per germline. J gave up 1 base and V 7 bases, and 4 bases lay outside the gene matches. CDR3 sequence (DNA): TGTGCCAGCACCGGGACAGCAAGCAATCAGCCCCAGCATTTT. It yields the protein CASTGTASNQPQHF.

This clonotype was picked up a small number of times. The chain joins TRBV5-4 to TRBJ2-5; TRBD1 agrees at 9 bases. CDR3 size: 16 residues. The germline CDR1 and CDR2 sequences are SGHNT and YYREEE (reference sequence). The J segment lost 2 bases and the V segment lost 4 bases, leaving 9 bases of the junction unmatched. The CDR3 DNA is TGTGCCAGCAGCACGGGGACAGGGTCAATTCAAGAGACCCAGTACTTC. Protein: CASSTGTGSIQETQYF.

This clonotype has more than one count but fewer than ten. This chain connects TRBV11-2 to TRBJ1-2; 10 bases agree with TRBD1. The CDR3 is 13 amino acids. Losses at the gene ends were 5 bases for V and 9 bases for J; bases not matched to a gene: 6. Germline values: CDR1 SGHAT, CDR2 FQNNGV. In DNA form, the CDR3 reads TGTGCCAGCAGCCAGACAGGGGGCGAGAGCTACACCTTC. Protein sequence: CASSQTGGESYTF.

This clonotype was picked up many times. The gene calls are TRBV28 and TRBJ1-1; unclear D gene. The V end was cut by 2 bases, the J end by 3 bases, with 7 bases between. The CDR3 contains 13 residues. CDR1 and CDR2 (germline): MDHEN, SYDVKM. CDR3 bases: TGTGCCAGCAGTTTAATTGGCGACACTGAAGCTTTCTTT. Its protein is CASSLIGDTEAFF.

As to this clonotype: A much bigger clone sits one base away, suggesting this may be a read error. The rearrangement joins TRBV6-5 to TRBJ1-6; no clear D. The V gene lost 11 bases and the J gene lost 2 bases, with 7 bases spanning the gap. Germline CDR1 reads MNHEY; CDR2 reads SVGAGI. CDR3 length: 12 amino acids. CDR3 in amino acids: CAAGTYNSPLHF. The DNA for the CDR3 is TGTGCCGCCGGGACCTATAATTCACCCCTCCACTTT.

About this clonotype itself: A read error is possible here, since a much larger clone lies one base away. DNA for the CDR3: TGTGCCGGCAGCCCCGGACAGGGGATTGTAGAGACCCAGTACTTC. Amino acid sequence: CAGSPGQGIVETQYF. The chain employs TRBV7-9 and TRBJ2-5, with 9 positions matching TRBD1. From germline, CDR1 is SEHNR and CDR2 FQNEAQ (reference sequence). The CDR3 runs 15 residues. The full variable domain, rest sourced from reference TRBV7-9 and TRBJ2-5, is DTGVSQNPRHKITKRGQNVTFRCDPISEHNRLYWYRQTLGQGPEFLTYFQNEAQLEKSRLLSDRFSAERPKGSFSTLEIQRTEQGDSAMYLCAGSPGQGIVETQYFGPGTRLLVL.

Details on this clonotype: This may come from a read error, since a much larger clone is one base off. The genes are TRBV12-5 and TRBJ2-3; D possibly corresponds to TRBD2 (5 bases). This CDR3 has 15 amino acids. V dropped 4 bases and J dropped 1 base, with 12 bases sitting between them. CDR1 and CDR2 (germline): LGHNT, FRNRAP. The CDR3 is CASGSSYGGTDTQYF. The CDR3 coding sequence is TGTGCTAGTGGTTCATCTTACGGGGGCACAGATACGCAGTATTTT.

This sequence joins TRBV5-6 and TRBJ2-7; TRBD1 agrees at 8 bases. The trim removed 3 bases at V and 2 bases at J, leaving 10 bases unmatched. CDR3 length equals 16 residues. CDR1 and CDR2 from the germline V gene are SGHDT and YYEEEE. The CDR3, as DNA: TGTGCCAGCAGCTCTACAGGGGGGCTGTCCCCCTACGAGCAGTACTTC. This codes for CASSSTGGLSPYEQYF.

This clonotype came up many times. The chain recombines TRBV12-3 or TRBV12-4 with TRBJ1-5; weak D call: TRBD1 (5 bases). Trimming left V 4 bases short and J 1 base short, with 8 bases between. CDR3 length: 14 residues. The CDR3 region has the DNA TGTGCCAGCAGTTGGGCAGGGAGCAATCAGCCCCAGCATTTT. Amino acid sequence: CASSWAGSNQPQHF.

Details on this clonotype: A much larger clone is a single base away; this may be a read error. The chain has TRBV19 and TRBJ2-2; TRBD2 agrees at 11 bases. The CDR3 totals 14 residues. Germline loops: CDR1 LNHDA, CDR2 SQIVND (reference sequence). V was pared by 5 bases and J by 13 bases, with 9 bases of the junction left unmatched. The CDR3 reads CASSYGTSGPGLFF. Written as DNA, the CDR3 is TGTGCCAGTAGTTACGGGACTAGCGGACCCGGGCTGTTTTTT.

Here the CDR3 DNA reads TGTGCCATCAGTGGGACAGGGGGCTCCTACGAGCAGTACTTC. Encoded protein: CAISGTGGSYEQYF. V and J are TRBV10-3 and TRBJ2-7, with 10 bases identical to TRBD1. With V trimmed by 4 bases and J by 0 bases, 0 bases remained unmatched. The germline gives CDR1 ENHRY, CDR2 SYGVKD. CDR3 size: 14 residues.

In its sample, this clonotype was seen many times. The V call is TRBV30, the J call TRBJ2-5, with D hard to call. The CDR3 runs to 12 residues. CDR1 and CDR2 (germline): GTSNPN, SVGIG (reference sequence). V was shortened by 1 base and J by 1 base, with 4 bases between the two germline ends. The CDR3 sequence is CAWSGLQETQYF. The CDR3 DNA is TGTGCCTGGAGTGGACTCCAAGAGACCCAGTACTTC.

This clonotype was seen repeatedly, ten times or more. The gene calls are TRBV5-6 and TRBJ2-7; 8 positions agree with TRBD1. This CDR3 is 13 amino acids long. Trimming took 9 bases from V and 6 from J; bases not matched to a gene: 11. Germline CDR1 reads SGHDT; CDR2 reads YYEEEE. The CDR3 sequence: CATAPGTGPEQYF. Written as DNA, the CDR3 is TGTGCCACCGCACCCGGGACAGGACCCGAGCAGTACTTC.

This clonotype was seen ten or more times. The CDR3 nucleotides are TGTGCCAGCAGCACACTCTCCGCAGTGAATGGCTACACCTTC. Its protein is CASSTLSAVNGYTF. V and J are TRBV5-4 and TRBJ1-2; D call uncertain. The V gene lost 4 bases and the J gene lost 6 bases, with 16 bases spanning the gap. The CDR3 runs 14 residues. CDR1 and CDR2 (germline): SGHNT, YYREEE (reference sequence).

The sample holds many counts of this clonotype. The DNA of the CDR3 is TGTGCCAGCAGTGCGACAGCGAACACCGGGGAGCTGTTTTTT. It yields the protein CASSATANTGELFF. The chain links TRBV25-1 to TRBJ2-2; tentative D call: TRBD1 (5 bases). Per the germline V gene, CDR1 is MGHDK and CDR2 is SYGVNS. Trimming shortened V by 4 bases and J by 0 bases, and 6 bases separated the two germline ends. The CDR3 loop spans 14 amino acids.

In its sample, this clonotype was seen many times. CDR3 in amino acids: CASSRKRVDEQYF. In DNA form, the CDR3 reads TGTGCCAGCAGCCGGAAAAGGGTAGACGAGCAGTACTTC. The rearrangement links TRBV14 to TRBJ2-7; D uncertain. CDR3 length: 13 residues. V was shortened by 4 bases and J by 5 bases, with 12 bases between the two germline ends. Germline V gene lookup returns CDR1 SGHDN and CDR2 FVKESK.

This clonotype was recorded many times. This chain links TRBV5-5 with TRBJ2-7; D not certain. The CDR3 is made up of 14 amino acids. Germline CDR1 SGHKS, CDR2 YYEKEE (reference sequence). Trimming took off 0 bases at V and 2 bases at J, with 9 bases between the two ends. The CDR3 DNA sequence: TGTGCCAGCAGCTTGGCACCGGTTACCTACGAGCAGTACTTC. Protein product: CASSLAPVTYEQYF.

Turning to this clonotype: One base away lies a much larger clone, so this may be a sequencing read error. The rearrangement links TRBV4-3 to TRBJ2-7, with D perhaps given as TRBD1 or TRBD2 (5 bases each). Germline loops: CDR1 LGHNA, CDR2 YSLEER. The CDR3 has 14 residues. CDR3 residues: CACSQGDGTYEQYF. DNA of the CDR3: TGCGCCTGCAGCCAAGGGGACGGGACCTACGAGCAGTACTTC.

This clonotype was recorded many times. The CDR3 sequence: CASSLDRGRARADTQYF. CDR3 in DNA: TGTGCCAGCAGCTTAGATCGGGGGAGGGCCCGGGCAGATACGCAGTATTTT. The chain combines TRBV7-9 with TRBJ2-3; TRBD2 matches at 7 bases. V lost 1 base, J lost 4 bases, and 11 bases stayed unmatched. The CDR3 runs to 17 residues. Germline V gene lookup returns CDR1 SEHNR and CDR2 FQNEAQ (reference sequence).

As concerns this clonotype: This sequence may be a read error, since a much larger clone differs from it by one base. V is TRBV9 and J is TRBJ2-3; 9 bases fit TRBD1. The CDR3 runs 15 residues. Germline CDR1 and CDR2: SGDLS and YYNGEE. V shed 5 bases, J shed 5 bases, and the junction held 9 bases outside the gene matches. In DNA, the CDR3 is TGTGCCAGCAGTCTACAGGGGGCGATAGGAGATACGCAGTATTTT. Its protein is CASSLQGAIGDTQYF.

In the case of this clonotype: One base away lies a much larger clone, so this may be a sequencing read error. This chain uses TRBV7-9 with TRBJ2-5, with 10 bases lining up with TRBD1. Germline assignment: CDR1 SEHNR and CDR2 FQNEAQ (reference sequence). The CDR3 covers 14 residues. V trimming: 5 bases; J trimming: 7 bases; junction bases outside the gene matches: 7. In DNA form, the CDR3 reads TGTGCCAGCAGCCCAAGGGACAGGGGAGTGACCCAGTACTTC. Translation gives CASSPRDRGVTQYF.

In its sample, this clonotype was seen many times. The CDR3 DNA reads as TGTGCCAGCAGTCTGGACAGGGCCGGCTACGAGCAGTACTTC. Translated: CASSLDRAGYEQYF. This chain joins TRBV12-3 or TRBV12-4 and TRBJ2-7, with 8 bases that match TRBD1. J lost 3 bases, V lost 5 bases, and 6 bases had no gene match. This CDR3 comprises 14 residues.

In this sample, this clonotype turned up many times. The V and J genes are TRBV6-2 or TRBV6-3 and TRBJ2-3; 8 nucleotides match TRBD2. Unmatched junction bases numbered 8, after V lost 4 bases and J lost 5 bases. The CDR3 extends over 15 amino acids. Germline V lookup: CDR1 MNHEY, CDR2 SVGEGT. CDR3 sequence: CASSFLAGTQDTQYF. Written as DNA, the CDR3 is TGTGCCAGCAGTTTCTTAGCGGGAACTCAAGATACGCAGTATTTT.

The chain joins TRBV29-1 to TRBJ2-3; D call uncertain. The V gene's germline CDR1 is SQVTM and CDR2 ANQGSEA. Trimming took 1 base from V and 2 from J, leaving 16 bases between them. This CDR3 is built from 16 residues. The DNA of the CDR3 is TGCAGCGTTGAAGTACCAGAACGAATCTTCACAGATACGCAGTATTTT. Amino acids: CSVEVPERIFTDTQYF.